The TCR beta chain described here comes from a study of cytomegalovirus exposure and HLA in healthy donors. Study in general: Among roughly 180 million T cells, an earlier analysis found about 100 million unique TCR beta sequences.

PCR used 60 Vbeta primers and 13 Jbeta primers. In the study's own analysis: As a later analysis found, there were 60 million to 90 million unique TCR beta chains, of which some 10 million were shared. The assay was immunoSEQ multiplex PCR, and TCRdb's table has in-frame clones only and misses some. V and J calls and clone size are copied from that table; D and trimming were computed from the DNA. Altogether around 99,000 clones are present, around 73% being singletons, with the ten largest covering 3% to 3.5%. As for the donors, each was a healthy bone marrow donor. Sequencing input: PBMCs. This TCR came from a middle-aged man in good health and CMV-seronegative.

This CDR3 reads CASSLGTRYNEQFF. The CDR3 bases are TGTGCCAGCAGCTTGGGGACTAGATACAATGAGCAGTTCTTC. This chain uses TRBV5-4 with TRBJ2-1; 7 nucleotides line up with TRBD2. Germline lookup yields CDR1 SGHNT and CDR2 YYREEE (reference sequence). There are 14 residues in the CDR3. The junction had 1 base not matched to a gene; V was cut back by 0 bases and J by 4 bases.